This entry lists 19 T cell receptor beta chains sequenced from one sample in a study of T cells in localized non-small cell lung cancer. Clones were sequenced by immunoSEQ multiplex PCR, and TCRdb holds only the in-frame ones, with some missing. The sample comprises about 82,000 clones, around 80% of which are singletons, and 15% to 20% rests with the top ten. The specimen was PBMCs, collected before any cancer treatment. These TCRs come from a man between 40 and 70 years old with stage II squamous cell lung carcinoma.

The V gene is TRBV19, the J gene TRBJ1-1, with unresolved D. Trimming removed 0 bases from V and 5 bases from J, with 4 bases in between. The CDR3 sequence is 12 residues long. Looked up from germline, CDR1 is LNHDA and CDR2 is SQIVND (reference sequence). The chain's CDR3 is CASSIDLTEAFF. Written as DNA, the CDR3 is TGTGCCAGTAGTATAGATCTGACTGAAGCTTTCTTT. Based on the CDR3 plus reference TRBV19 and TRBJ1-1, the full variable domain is DGGITQSPKYLFRKEGQNVTLSCEQNLNHDAMYWYRQDPGQGLRLIYYSQIVNDFQKGDIAEGYSVSREKKESFPLTVTSAQKNPTAFYLCASSIDLTEAFFGQGTRLTVV.

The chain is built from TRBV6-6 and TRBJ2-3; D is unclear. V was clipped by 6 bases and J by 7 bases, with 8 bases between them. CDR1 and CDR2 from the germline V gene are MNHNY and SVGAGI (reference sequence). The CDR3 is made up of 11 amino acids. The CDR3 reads CASSYENTQYF. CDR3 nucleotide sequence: TGTGCCAGCAGCTACGAGAATACGCAGTATTTT.

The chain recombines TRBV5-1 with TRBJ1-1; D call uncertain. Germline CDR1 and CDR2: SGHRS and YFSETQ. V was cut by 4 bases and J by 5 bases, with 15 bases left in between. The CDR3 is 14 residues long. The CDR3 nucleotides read TGCGCCAGCAGCCCCCGGGATTTTTTTACTGAAGCTTTCTTT. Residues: CASSPRDFFTEAFF.

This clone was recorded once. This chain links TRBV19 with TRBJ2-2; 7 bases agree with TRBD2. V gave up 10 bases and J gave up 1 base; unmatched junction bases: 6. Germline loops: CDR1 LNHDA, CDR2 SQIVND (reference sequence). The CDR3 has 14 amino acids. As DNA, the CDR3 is TGTGCCACCGAAGCGGGAATGAACACCGGGGAGCTGTTTTTT. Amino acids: CATEAGMNTGELFF. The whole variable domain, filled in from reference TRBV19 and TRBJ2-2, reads DGGITQSPKYLFRKEGQNVTLSCEQNLNHDAMYWYRQDPGQGLRLIYYSQIVNDFQKGDIAEGYSVSREKKESFPLTVTSAQKNPTAFYLCATEAGMNTGELFFGEGSRLTVL.

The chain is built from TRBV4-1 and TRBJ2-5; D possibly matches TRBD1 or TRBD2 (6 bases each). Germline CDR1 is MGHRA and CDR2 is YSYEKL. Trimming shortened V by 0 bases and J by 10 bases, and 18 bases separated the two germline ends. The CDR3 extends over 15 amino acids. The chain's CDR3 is CASSQDGGHRGGQYF. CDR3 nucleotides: TGCGCCAGCAGCCAAGATGGGGGGCACCGCGGCGGCCAGTACTTC.

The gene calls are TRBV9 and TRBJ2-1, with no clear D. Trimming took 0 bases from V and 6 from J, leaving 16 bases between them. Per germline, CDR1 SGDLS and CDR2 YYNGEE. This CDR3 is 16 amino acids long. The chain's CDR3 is CASSVVAAQGINEQFF. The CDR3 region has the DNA TGTGCCAGCAGCGTAGTGGCCGCTCAAGGGATCAATGAGCAGTTCTTC.

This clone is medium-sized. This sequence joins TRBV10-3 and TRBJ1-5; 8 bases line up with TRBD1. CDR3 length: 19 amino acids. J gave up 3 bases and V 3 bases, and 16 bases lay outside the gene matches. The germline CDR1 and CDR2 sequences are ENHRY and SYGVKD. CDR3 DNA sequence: TGTGCCATCAGTGAAGGGGCAGGGGGCGCGTCTGTAAACAATCAGCCCCAGCATTTT. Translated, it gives CAISEGAGGASVNNQPQHF.

CDR3 amino acids: CASSYSGTGTTQPQHF. The DNA for the CDR3 is TGTGCCAGCAGCTACTCCGGGACAGGGACCACTCAGCCCCAGCATTTT. The chain uses TRBV7-3 and TRBJ1-5, with 9 positions matching TRBD1. Germline CDR1 SGHTA, CDR2 FQGTGA. V dropped 4 bases and J dropped 6; count of bases not matched to a gene: 10. The CDR3 has 16 amino acids. The variable domain in full, with the rest retrieved from reference TRBV7-3 and TRBJ1-5, is GAGVSQTPSNKVTEKGKYVELRCDPISGHTALYWYRQSLGQGPEFLIYFQGTGAADDSGLPNDRFFAVRPEGSVSTLKIQRTERGDSAVYLCASSYSGTGTTQPQHFGDGTRLSIL.

The chain's CDR3 is CASSYRIKEDEQFF. The DNA of the CDR3 is TGTGCCAGCAGTTACCGAATCAAAGAGGATGAGCAGTTCTTC. The chain uses TRBV6-6 and TRBJ2-1; D gene unclear. Trimming cost V 2 bases and J 8 bases, with 13 bases left between them. CDR1 MNHNY and CDR2 SVGAGI come from the germline V gene (reference sequence). This CDR3 is 14 amino acids long.

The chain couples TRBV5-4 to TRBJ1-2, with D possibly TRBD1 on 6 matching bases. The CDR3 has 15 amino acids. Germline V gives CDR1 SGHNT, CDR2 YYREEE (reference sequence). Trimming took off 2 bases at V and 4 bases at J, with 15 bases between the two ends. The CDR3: CASSFSDRDIYGYTF. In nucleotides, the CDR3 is TGTGCCAGCAGCTTTTCGGACCGGGACATCTATGGCTACACCTTC.

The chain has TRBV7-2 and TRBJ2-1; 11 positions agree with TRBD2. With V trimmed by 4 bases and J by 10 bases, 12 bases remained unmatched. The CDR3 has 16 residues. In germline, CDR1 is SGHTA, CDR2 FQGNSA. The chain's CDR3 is CASSSVAGGTSMEQFF. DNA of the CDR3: TGTGCCAGCAGCTCCGTAGCGGGGGGGACCTCAATGGAGCAGTTCTTC.

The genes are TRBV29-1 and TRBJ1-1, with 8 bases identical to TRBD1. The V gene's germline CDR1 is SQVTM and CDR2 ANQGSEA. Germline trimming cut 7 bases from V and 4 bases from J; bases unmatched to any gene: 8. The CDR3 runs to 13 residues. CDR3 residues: CSAGRGTGTEAFF. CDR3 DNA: TGCAGCGCCGGTAGAGGGACAGGCACTGAAGCTTTCTTT. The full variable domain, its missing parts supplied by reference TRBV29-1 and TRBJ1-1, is SAVISQKPSRDICQRGTSLTIQCQVDSQVTMMFWYRQQPGQSLTLIATANQGSEATYESGFVIDKFPISRPNLTFSTLTVSNMSPEDSSIYLCSAGRGTGTEAFFGQGTRLTVV.

CDR3 coding DNA: TGTGCCTGGAGTGTACCGGGGGCGCGACTCATAAGACTATCCTACGAGCAGTACTTC. This gives the protein CAWSVPGARLIRLSYEQYF. The chain joins TRBV30 to TRBJ2-7, with D tentatively TRBD1 or TRBD2 (6 bases each). Germline V lookup: CDR1 GTSNPN, CDR2 SVGIG (reference sequence). Trimming left V 0 bases short and J 1 base short, with 25 bases between. The length of the CDR3 is 19 residues.

CDR3: CASSLTPVGSSYNEQFF. The CDR3 bases are TGTGCCAGCAGCTTAACCCCCGTGGGGAGCTCCTACAATGAGCAGTTCTTC. The chain carries TRBV7-3 and TRBJ2-1; D possibly corresponds to TRBD2 (5 bases). The germline V and J ends were trimmed by 0 bases and 0 bases, with 12 bases remaining between them. This CDR3 has 17 amino acids. CDR1 is SGHTA and CDR2 is FQGTGA in the germline V gene.

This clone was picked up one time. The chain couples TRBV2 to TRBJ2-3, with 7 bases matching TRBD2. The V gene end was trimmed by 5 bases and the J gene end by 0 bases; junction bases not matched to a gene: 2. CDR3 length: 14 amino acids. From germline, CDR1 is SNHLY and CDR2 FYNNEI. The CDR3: CASSWRGSTDTQYF. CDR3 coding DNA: TGTGCCAGCAGTTGGCGGGGGAGCACAGATACGCAGTATTTT.

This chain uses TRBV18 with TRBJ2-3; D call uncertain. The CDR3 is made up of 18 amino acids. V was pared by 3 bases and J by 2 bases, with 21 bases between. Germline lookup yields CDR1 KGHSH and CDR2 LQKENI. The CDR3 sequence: CASSPGWDAPTATDTQYF. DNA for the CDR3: TGTGCCAGCTCACCCGGGTGGGATGCTCCAACTGCCACAGATACGCAGTATTTT.

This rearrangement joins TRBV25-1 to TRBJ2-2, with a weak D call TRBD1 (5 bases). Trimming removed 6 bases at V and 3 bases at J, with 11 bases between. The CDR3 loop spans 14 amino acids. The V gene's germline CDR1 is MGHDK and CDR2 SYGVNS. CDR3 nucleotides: TGTGCCAGCAGGAACCAGGGATACACCGGGGAGCTGTTTTTT. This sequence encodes CASRNQGYTGELFF.

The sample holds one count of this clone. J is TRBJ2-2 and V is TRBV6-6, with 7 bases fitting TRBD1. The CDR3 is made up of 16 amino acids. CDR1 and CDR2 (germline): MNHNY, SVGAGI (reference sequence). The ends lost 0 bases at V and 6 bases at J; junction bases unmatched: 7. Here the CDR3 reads CASSYSGGSVAGELFF. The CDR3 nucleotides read TGTGCCAGCAGTTACTCAGGGGGCAGTGTCGCCGGGGAGCTGTTTTTT.

The CDR3 sequence is CASRVGTSSYNEQFF. In nucleotides, the CDR3 is TGTGCCAGCAGAGTTGGGACCAGCTCCTACAATGAGCAGTTCTTC. The chain recombines TRBV2 with TRBJ2-1; D might be TRBD1 or TRBD2, each matching 5 bases. V lost 6 bases, J lost 0 bases, and 12 bases lay in between. The CDR3 consists of 15 residues. Looked up from germline, CDR1 is SNHLY and CDR2 is FYNNEI. Supplemented by reference TRBV2 and TRBJ2-1, the full variable domain reads EPEVTQTPSHQVTQMGQEVILRCVPISNHLYFYWYRQILGQKVEFLVSFYNNEISEKSEIFDDQFSVERPDGSNFTLKIRSTKLEDSAMYFCASRVGTSSYNEQFFGPGTRLTVL.